Listed below are T cell receptor beta chains from one sample, sequenced in a study of Tregs in tolerant kidney transplant recipients. Only in-frame clones appear in the TCRdb table, and some are missing; sequencing was by immunoSEQ multiplex PCR. The sample carries about 72,000 clones, 80% to 95% recorded once. The sequencing here drew on CD8+ T cells from blood, taken before the transplant. These receptors all come from a human donor who received a combined kidney and bone marrow transplant. CDR3s include the opening cysteine and the closing phenylalanine or tryptophan. A D gene is named only where the DNA matches it firmly. Size values are once, few and many counts, or a class for expanded clones, and some rows have none.

v_gene,d_gene,abundance,j_gene,CDR3nt,CDR3aa
TRBV28,TRBD1,-,TRBJ2-7,TGTGCCAGCAGGCTGCGGGACAGGGGATCTTACGAGCAGTACTTC,CASRLRDRGSYEQYF
TRBV27,-,-,TRBJ2-1,TGTGCCAGCAGTTTAGGTCTAGCCTCCTACAATGAGCAGTTCTTC,CASSLGLASYNEQFF
TRBV4-3,TRBD1,-,TRBJ2-5,TGCGCCAGCAGCCAAGACCGGACAGGGTGGCAAGAGACCCAGTACTTC,CASSQDRTGWQETQYF
TRBV9,TRBD1,-,TRBJ1-6,TGTGCCAGCAGCGTAGGCGGGACAGATAATTCACCCCTCCACTTT,CASSVGGTDNSPLHF
TRBV7-9,TRBD2,once,TRBJ2-1,TGTGCCAGCAGTCCTTCTAGCGGGCCATCCTACAATGAGCAGTTCTTC,CASSPSSGPSYNEQFF
TRBV13,-,once,TRBJ1-1,TGTGCCAGCAGCTTAGGCCTAATTAGGAACACTGAAGCTTTCTTT,CASSLGLIRNTEAFF
TRBV4-1,-,-,TRBJ1-1,TGCGCCAGCAGCCAAATTGGACAGATGGAAGCTTTCTTT,CASSQIGQMEAFF
TRBV5-6,TRBD1,once,TRBJ1-5,TGTGCCAGCAGCTTTTCTAGACAGGGGGGCAATCAGCCCCAGCATTTT,CASSFSRQGGNQPQHF
TRBV5-1,-,-,TRBJ2-1,TGCGCCAGCAGCACCCCAGATTCCCTCTACAATGAGCAGTTCTTC,CASSTPDSLYNEQFF
TRBV4-1,TRBD2,once,TRBJ2-1,TGCGCCAGCAGCCAAGATCAGTCGGGGGAGGGTCCGTTTTACAATGAGCAGTTCTTC,CASSQDQSGEGPFYNEQFF
TRBV7-3,-,-,TRBJ2-1,TGTGCCAGCAGCTTTGGGGGCCGATACAATGAGCAGTTCTTC,CASSFGGRYNEQFF
TRBV5-1,-,-,TRBJ1-1,TGCGCCAGCAGCACTAACAGGGAAACGTACACTGAAGCTTTCTTT,CASSTNRETYTEAFF
TRBV7-8,TRBD1,-,TRBJ1-1,TGTGCCAGCAGCGGGACAGGGGACACTGAAGCTTTCTTT,CASSGTGDTEAFF
TRBV9,-,-,TRBJ2-6,TGTGCCAGCAGCCCCAGTGAGGGTCCCCCTGGGGCCAACGTCCTGACTTTC,CASSPSEGPPGANVLTF
TRBV4-3,-,-,TRBJ1-1,TGCGCCAGCAGCCAAGATAAGGGGATCGGCACTGAAGCTTTCTTT,CASSQDKGIGTEAFF
TRBV19,-,-,TRBJ2-2,TGTGCCAGTAGTCGGGAATGGAGGATCGCGAACACCGGGGAGCTGTTTTTT,CASSREWRIANTGELFF
TRBV19,TRBD1,once,TRBJ1-2,TGTGCCAGTAGTATGGGACAGTTTTCCTATGGCTACACCTTC,CASSMGQFSYGYTF
TRBV27,TRBD1,-,TRBJ2-1,TGTGCCAGCAGCCCCAGACAGGGGCGCTGGAATGAGCAGTTCTTC,CASSPRQGRWNEQFF
TRBV29-1,-,once,TRBJ2-3,TGCAGCGTTGACGTAGGACCGGGACACCTCACAGATACGCAGTATTTT,CSVDVGPGHLTDTQYF
TRBV7-4,-,-,TRBJ2-4,TGTGCCAGCAGCTTTGAGGAAAGGGGCGCCAAAAACATTCAGTACTTC,CASSFEERGAKNIQYF
TRBV11-2,-,-,TRBJ2-1,TGTGCCAGCAGCTTCTCGGGAGAGCCAAATGAGCAGTTCTTC,CASSFSGEPNEQFF
TRBV7-9,-,once,TRBJ1-2,TGTGCCAGCAGCCAAGACCGGGAGACGTATGGCTACACCTTC,CASSQDRETYGYTF
TRBV2,-,-,TRBJ2-1,TGTGCCAGCAGGGAGACCCCCACTCCCCGTAACAATGAGCAGTTCTTC,CASRETPTPRNNEQFF
TRBV4-1,TRBD2,-,TRBJ2-7,TGCGCCAGCAGCCAAGATTTTCGAGCGGGAGCTTACGAGCAGTACTTC,CASSQDFRAGAYEQYF
TRBV6-5,TRBD2,-,TRBJ2-1,TGTGCCACCATGGGACTAGGCAATGAGCAGTTCTTC,CATMGLGNEQFF
TRBV7-8,-,-,TRBJ1-3,TGTGCCAGCAGCTTAGTAGCCGGAACTGGAAACACCATATATTTT,CASSLVAGTGNTIYF
TRBV2,-,-,TRBJ1-1,TGTGCCTATTACCCCACTATGAACACTGAAGCTTTCTTT,CAYYPTMNTEAFF
TRBV2,-,-,TRBJ1-5,TGTGCCAGCAGTGAAGCAGTAACACAGGGAAATCAGCCCCAGCATTTT,CASSEAVTQGNQPQHF
TRBV9,-,-,TRBJ2-5,TGTGCCAGCAGCGTAGCCCCGGGCGGGGCGGAGACCCAGTACTTC,CASSVAPGGAETQYF
TRBV2,-,-,TRBJ1-1,TGTGCCAGCACCCCGGGGGAGGGGATTGAGTACACTGAAGCTTTCTTT,CASTPGEGIEYTEAFF
TRBV30,TRBD1,-,TRBJ1-2,TGTGCCTGGTGGACAGGGGATGGCTACACCTTC,CAWWTGDGYTF
TRBV6-6,TRBD1,-,TRBJ2-5,TGTGCCAGCAGTCGCCGGGACAGGGAGGAGACCCAGTACTTC,CASSRRDREETQYF
TRBV7-8,TRBD2,-,TRBJ2-2,TGTGCCAGCAGCTCTCAAGTGGGGCGGGAGGGGATGAACACCGGGGAGCTGTTTTTT,CASSSQVGREGMNTGELFF
TRBV7-9,-,-,TRBJ2-2,TGTGCCAGCAGCTTAGGTTTTTCCTCCGGGGAGCTGTTTTTT,CASSLGFSSGELFF
TRBV28,-,-,TRBJ2-7,TGTGCCAGCAACCTCGACAGAAGGTCCTACGAGCAGTACTTC,CASNLDRRSYEQYF
TRBV15,-,-,TRBJ2-1,TGTGCCACCAGCACTAGCGACAATGAGCAGTTCTTC,CATSTSDNEQFF
TRBV13,-,-,TRBJ1-1,TGTGCCAGCAGCTTCGGGTTGAACACTGAAGCTTTCTTT,CASSFGLNTEAFF
TRBV29-1,-,-,TRBJ1-2,TGCAGCGTTAATACAGGCCGCGTCAATTATGGCTACACCTTC,CSVNTGRVNYGYTF
TRBV27,TRBD1,-,TRBJ1-5,TGTGCCAGCAGTTTAGGGACAGGGGGCGGCAATCAGCCCCAGCATTTT,CASSLGTGGGNQPQHF
TRBV2,TRBD1,-,TRBJ2-1,TGTGCCAGCAGTGACAGGGGGCGGTCCTACAATGAGCAGTTCTTC,CASSDRGRSYNEQFF
TRBV7-8,-,-,TRBJ1-5,TGTGCCAGCAGCTTACTCGGACTCAATCAGCCCCAGCATTTT,CASSLLGLNQPQHF
TRBV30,TRBD1,-,TRBJ2-5,TGTGCCTGGAGTGCAGACAGGGTATTTGGAGAGACCCAGTACTTC,CAWSADRVFGETQYF
TRBV7-9,TRBD2,-,TRBJ2-2,TGTGCCAGCAGCTGGGGACTAGCGGGAAGCCTACCTGGCGGGGAGCTGTTTTTT,CASSWGLAGSLPGGELFF
TRBV10-3,TRBD1,-,TRBJ1-1,TGTGCCATCAGTGACGGACAGGGGGGGAACACTGAAGCTTTCTTT,CAISDGQGGNTEAFF
TRBV6-1,-,-,TRBJ1-2,TGTGCCAGCGGAAGTCGGGGGTCGGCGGACTATGGCTACACCTTC,CASGSRGSADYGYTF
TRBV2,TRBD1,-,TRBJ2-7,TGTGCCAGCAGTGAATGGGGACAGGGAGCCTACGAGCAGTACTTC,CASSEWGQGAYEQYF
TRBV6-1,TRBD1,-,TRBJ2-1,TGTGCCAGCAGTTTCCGGGACAGGGCCTACAATGAGCAGTTCTTC,CASSFRDRAYNEQFF
TRBV7-9,TRBD1,-,TRBJ1-3,TGTGCCAGCAGCCCACGACAGGGGGCGCGGGGAAACACCATATATTTT,CASSPRQGARGNTIYF
TRBV5-6,TRBD1,-,TRBJ2-2,TGTGCCAGCAGCTTGGCCGGGACAGGGGGCCCCGGGGAGCTGTTTTTT,CASSLAGTGGPGELFF
TRBV1,-,-,TRBJ1-3,TGCACCAGCAGCCAATCTGAAAAAGGGGCAGGGAGGCTCCGGAACACCATATATTTT,CTSSQSEKGAGRLRNTIYF
TRBV29-1,TRBD1,-,TRBJ1-1,TGCAGCGTTGAGGGACAGCCTGAAGCTTTCTTT,CSVEGQPEAFF
TRBV11-2,TRBD2,-,TRBJ2-5,TGTGCCAGCAGCTTAGATGTAAAGCGGGAGGGTGGAGAGACCCAGTACTTC,CASSLDVKREGGETQYF
TRBV18,-,once,TRBJ2-7,TGTGCCAGCTCACCCAGACTAGGGACAGCGGACTCCTACGAGCAGTACTTC,CASSPRLGTADSYEQYF
TRBV9,-,-,TRBJ2-1,TGTGCCAGCAGCGTCGTTCAGGGCTCCTACAATGAGCAGTTCTTC,CASSVVQGSYNEQFF
TRBV29-1,TRBD1,-,TRBJ2-2,TGCAGCGTTACTAAGACAGGGGGCCCCACCGGGGAGCTGTTTTTT,CSVTKTGGPTGELFF
TRBV6-1,-,-,TRBJ1-1,TGTGCCAGCAGTGAAGGACAGATAAATTTCACTGAAGCTTTCTTT,CASSEGQINFTEAFF
TRBV6-6,-,-,TRBJ2-7,TGTGCCAGCTGGTCAGGCACCTACGAGCAGTACTTC,CASWSGTYEQYF
TRBV27,TRBD2,-,TRBJ2-7,TGTGCCAGCAAACTAGCGGGGGGTGGCTCCTACGAGCAGTACTTC,CASKLAGGGSYEQYF
TRBV5-1,-,-,TRBJ1-4,TGCGCCAGCAGCTTCGATGAGTCGTTTAATGAAAAACTGTTTTTT,CASSFDESFNEKLFF